These 32 T cell receptor beta chains were sequenced from one sample in a study of T cell responses to AZD1222 COVID-19 vaccine. The method was immunoSEQ multiplex PCR; TCRdb's version includes in-frame clones alone and lacks a portion of them. The sample lists about 89,000 clones, 70% to 90% occurring once. Sequencing used peripheral blood, obtained 28 days after the second AZD1222 dose. These receptors were collected from an adult who received the AZD1222 COVID-19 vaccine.

The rearrangement uses TRBV5-4 and TRBJ2-1; D is possibly TRBD1 (5 bases). V was cut by 0 bases and J by 6 bases, with 16 bases left in between. The CDR3 sequence is 16 residues long. Germline V gives CDR1 SGHNT, CDR2 YYREEE (reference sequence). The CDR3 region is CASSLVPSQGSNEQFF. The CDR3 DNA follows: TGTGCCAGCAGCTTGGTTCCATCGCAGGGTAGCAATGAGCAGTTCTTC. Together with reference TRBV5-4 and TRBJ2-1, the CDR3 gives the full variable domain: ETGVTQSPTHLIKTRGQQVTLRCSSQSGHNTVSWYQQALGQGPQFIFQYYREEENGRGNFPPRFSGLQFPNYSSELNVNALELDDSALYLCASSLVPSQGSNEQFFGPGTRLTVL.

This rearrangement joins TRBV5-1 to TRBJ1-1; no definite D call. Trimming cost V 4 bases and J 4 bases, with 11 bases left between them. The germline V gene encodes CDR1 SGHRS and CDR2 YFSETQ. The CDR3 spans 13 residues. CDR3 amino acids: CASSPRTGTEAFF. CDR3 DNA: TGCGCCAGCAGCCCACGCACGGGCACTGAAGCTTTCTTT.

The J gene is TRBJ2-7, the V gene TRBV5-3; D call uncertain. TRBV5-3 is noted as an ORF with a role that remains uncertain. Trimming stripped 6 bases from V and 1 base from J, with 17 bases between. The length of the CDR3 is 15 residues. In DNA, the CDR3 is TGTGCCAGAACCATTTTGGGTCAGCCGTCCTACGAGCAGTACTTC. Amino acids: CARTILGQPSYEQYF.

V gene TRBV27 combines with J gene TRBJ2-7; no clear D. Germline-derived CDR1 and CDR2 are MNHEY and SMNVEV (reference sequence). Trimming took 8 bases from V and 0 from J, leaving 11 bases between them. This CDR3 is 13 amino acids long. CDR3 protein: CASSPRSSYEQYF. The CDR3 DNA is TGTGCCAGCTCCCCGCGTAGCTCCTACGAGCAGTACTTC.

This chain uses TRBV13 with TRBJ1-2, with TRBD1 matching 7 bases. This CDR3 has 17 residues. CDR1 PRHDT and CDR2 FYEKMQ come from the germline V gene (reference sequence). V was pared by 0 bases and J by 4 bases, with 11 bases of the junction left unmatched. CDR3 loop: CASSLGQGISFPYGYTF. CDR3 bases: TGTGCCAGCAGCTTAGGACAGGGGATATCCTTTCCCTATGGCTACACCTTC.

This chain uses TRBV7-8 with TRBJ2-7, with D possibly TRBD2 on 5 matching bases. V dropped 1 base and J dropped 1 base, with 11 bases sitting between them. This CDR3 region has 15 residues. Per the germline V gene, CDR1 is SGHVS and CDR2 is FQNEAQ. The CDR3 spells CASSLGGWRSYEQYF. CDR3 nucleotides: TGTGCCAGCAGCTTAGGCGGTTGGAGGTCCTACGAGCAGTACTTC. Complete variable domain (other parts from reference TRBV7-8 and TRBJ2-7): GAGVSQSPRYKVAKRGQDVALRCDPISGHVSLFWYQQALGQGPEFLTYFQNEAQLDKSGLPSDRFFAERPEGSVSTLKIQRTQQEDSAVYLCASSLGGWRSYEQYFGPGTRLTVT.

This clone was seen just once. The V gene is TRBV3-1 (or the pseudogene TRBV3-2), the J gene TRBJ2-7, with D unclear. Germline CDR1 reads LGHDT; CDR2 reads YNNKEL (reference sequence). V lost 0 bases, J lost 2 bases, and 5 bases lay in between. The CDR3 extends over 13 amino acids. CDR3 sequence (DNA): TGTGCCAGCAGCCAAGAGCGTCCCTACGAGCAGTACTTC. This codes for CASSQERPYEQYF.

J is TRBJ2-3 and V is TRBV24-1; 13 bases agree with TRBD2. V lost 9 bases to trimming and J lost 1 base; unmatched junction nucleotides: 3. Germline V gene data show CDR1 as KGHDR and CDR2 as SFDVKD. This CDR3 spans 15 amino acids. CDR3 nucleotides: TGTGCCACCGGCGGACTAGCGGGGGGCACAGATACGCAGTATTTT. This encodes CATGGLAGGTDTQYF.

The chain couples TRBV29-1 to TRBJ1-4; D is unclear. The V end lost 4 bases, the J end lost 4 bases, and 10 bases lay between the germline ends. This CDR3 has 13 amino acids. Per germline, CDR1 SQVTM and CDR2 ANQGSEA. The DNA of the CDR3 is TGCAGCGTTGCCTATAACATTAATGAAAAACTGTTTTTT. Protein: CSVAYNINEKLFF.

The chain recombines TRBV5-1 with TRBJ2-7; a possible D gene is TRBD2 (5 bases). Germline CDR1 is SGHRS and CDR2 is YFSETQ. This CDR3 has 14 residues. V lost 0 bases and J 4 bases, leaving 11 bases between the germline ends. In nucleotides, the CDR3 is TGCGCCAGCAGCTTGGGATCCGGGGTATACGAGCAGTACTTC. Translating gives CASSLGSGVYEQYF.

The V gene is TRBV19, the J gene TRBJ1-4; no clear D gene. The CDR3 runs to 13 residues. Germline lookup yields CDR1 LNHDA and CDR2 SQIVND (reference sequence). The V gene lost 1 base and the J gene lost 15 bases, with 15 bases spanning the gap. The CDR3 loop is CASSIVSGGGLFF. The CDR3 coding sequence is TGTGCCAGTAGTATAGTAAGCGGCGGTGGGTTGTTTTTT.

The chain joins TRBV18 to TRBJ2-5; D remains ambiguous. The CDR3 is 12 amino acids. In germline, CDR1 is KGHSH, CDR2 LQKENI. Trimming took off 4 bases at V and 0 bases at J, with 3 bases between the two ends. In nucleotides, the CDR3 is TGTGCCAGCTCACTCGACCAAGAGACCCAGTACTTC. As protein: CASSLDQETQYF. The full variable domain, rest sourced from reference TRBV18 and TRBJ2-5, is NAGVMQNPRHLVRRRGQEARLRCSPMKGHSHVYWYRQLPEEGLKFMVYLQKENIIDESGMPKERFSAEFPKEGPSILRIQQVVRGDSAAYFCASSLDQETQYFGPGTRLLVL.

The chain has TRBV7-2 and TRBJ2-3; D remains unclear. CDR3 size: 13 residues. V was trimmed by 5 bases and J by 2 bases, leaving 8 bases between them. Germline CDR1 reads SGHTA; CDR2 reads FQGNSA. The CDR3 here is CASSARITDTQYF. CDR3 nucleotide sequence: TGTGCCAGCAGCGCCCGGATCACAGATACGCAGTATTTT.

The chain uses TRBV14 and TRBJ2-5, with D unresolved. V was shortened by 1 base and J by 5 bases, with 5 bases between the two germline ends. The CDR3 loop spans 12 amino acids. Germline values: CDR1 SGHDN, CDR2 FVKESK. The CDR3, as DNA: TGTGCCAGCAGCCAAGTTGCGGAGACCCAGTACTTC. Its protein is CASSQVAETQYF.

The chain couples TRBV10-3 to TRBJ2-2; D perhaps matches TRBD1 (5 bases). Trimming left V 2 bases short and J 4 bases short, with 17 bases between. There are 17 residues in the CDR3. Germline V gives CDR1 ENHRY, CDR2 SYGVKD. The CDR3, as DNA: TGTGCCATCAGTGAGGGGGCTCGGGTCATCGGCACCGGGGAGCTGTTTTTT. Amino acid sequence: CAISEGARVIGTGELFF.

The J gene is TRBJ2-5, the V gene TRBV7-2; 7 bases are a match to TRBD2. V lost 3 bases, J lost 7 bases, and 14 bases stayed unmatched. CDR1 is SGHTA and CDR2 is FQGNSA in the germline V gene. The CDR3 loop spans 16 amino acids. The CDR3 region is CASSFIDQRGRGTQYF. The CDR3 nucleotides read TGTGCCAGCAGCTTTATAGACCAGCGGGGTCGTGGGACCCAGTACTTC.

The genes are TRBV5-1 and TRBJ2-3; D may be TRBD2 (6 bases). V gave up 2 bases and J gave up 5 bases, with 15 bases separating them. This CDR3 spans 15 amino acids. The V gene's germline CDR1 is SGHRS and CDR2 YFSETQ. The CDR3 loop is CASSLLARGKDTQYF. For the CDR3, the DNA is TGCGCCAGCAGCTTACTAGCTCGGGGAAAAGATACGCAGTATTTT.

The CDR3 protein is CASSIGVGAQAFF. The CDR3 DNA sequence: TGTGCCAGTAGTATCGGTGTGGGGGCGCAGGCTTTCTTT. The chain is built from TRBV19 and TRBJ1-1; tentatively, D is TRBD1 (6 bases). CDR1 LNHDA and CDR2 SQIVND come from the germline V gene (reference sequence). The CDR3 has 13 amino acids. The ends were cut back, 3 bases at V and 11 bases at J, with 16 bases in the middle. Full variable domain (missing parts from reference TRBV19 and TRBJ1-1): DGGITQSPKYLFRKEGQNVTLSCEQNLNHDAMYWYRQDPGQGLRLIYYSQIVNDFQKGDIAEGYSVSREKKESFPLTVTSAQKNPTAFYLCASSIGVGAQAFFGQGTRLTVV.

The chain couples TRBV28 to TRBJ1-5; D is unclear. V shed 2 bases and J shed 8 bases, with 16 bases lying between them. Germline V CDR1 and CDR2: MDHEN, SYDVKM. CDR3 length: 15 residues. This CDR3 is CASSLASNRKKPQHF. The CDR3 nucleotides read TGTGCCAGCAGTTTAGCAAGTAACAGAAAGAAGCCCCAGCATTTT.

The CDR3 is CSVESGSNTGELFF. The CDR3 nucleotides read TGCAGCGTTGAATCAGGATCAAACACCGGGGAGCTGTTTTTT. J is TRBJ2-2 and V is TRBV29-1; D is ambiguous. Trimming took off 2 bases at V and 2 bases at J, with 9 bases between the two ends. The CDR3 is 14 amino acids. Looked up from germline, CDR1 is SQVTM and CDR2 is ANQGSEA.

The V gene is TRBV7-8, the J gene TRBJ1-1; 12 bases agree with TRBD1. J lost 7 bases, V lost 4 bases, and 4 bases had no gene match. The germline gives CDR1 SGHVS, CDR2 FQNEAQ. This CDR3 has 14 residues. CDR3 amino acids: CASSSGQGAVEAFF. CDR3 bases: TGTGCCAGCAGCTCGGGACAGGGGGCTGTTGAAGCTTTCTTT.

The V and J genes are TRBV11-1 and TRBJ1-1; 8 bases align to TRBD1. The CDR3 contains 13 residues. CDR1 SGHAT and CDR2 FQDESV come from the germline V gene (reference sequence). Trimming removed 6 bases from V and 3 bases from J; junction bases left unmatched: 3. The CDR3 DNA reads as TGTGCCAGCAGTTGGACAGGGTACACTGAAGCTTTCTTT. Translating gives CASSWTGYTEAFF.

The chain is built from TRBV7-3 and TRBJ1-1, with D hard to call. CDR3 length equals 14 residues. The ends were cut back, 1 base at V and 1 base at J, with 7 bases in the middle. CDR1 SGHTA and CDR2 FQGTGA come from the germline V gene. CDR3 protein: CASSLRRENTEAFF. The CDR3, as DNA: TGTGCCAGCAGCTTAAGGAGGGAGAACACTGAAGCTTTCTTT.

J is TRBJ1-1 and V is TRBV19; 8 nucleotides align to TRBD1. CDR1 LNHDA and CDR2 SQIVND come from the germline V gene (reference sequence). The V and J ends lost 5 bases and 11 bases, in that order; junction bases with no gene match: 10. This CDR3 comprises 13 residues. The CDR3 region is CASSPGQGISAFF. CDR3 nucleotides: TGTGCCAGTAGTCCCGGACAGGGAATTTCGGCTTTCTTT.

This clone was seen a handful of times. CDR3 DNA: TGCGCCAGCAGGAGTGACAGGGGCTTTGAAAAACTGTTTTTT. It yields the protein CASRSDRGFEKLFF. The chain combines TRBV4-1 with TRBJ1-4; 8 positions agree with TRBD1. Germline CDR1 reads MGHRA; CDR2 reads YSYEKL. This CDR3 spans 14 amino acids. The trim removed 6 bases at V and 7 bases at J, leaving 7 bases unmatched.

The gene calls are TRBV19 and TRBJ2-7; perhaps TRBD1 as D (5 bases). The CDR3 is made up of 14 amino acids. V lost 5 bases and J lost 0, with 11 bases in between. In germline, CDR1 is LNHDA, CDR2 SQIVND (reference sequence). CDR3 in amino acids: CASSVGRGSYEQYF. In DNA form, the CDR3 reads TGTGCCAGTAGTGTCGGAAGGGGCTCCTACGAGCAGTACTTC.

The chain links TRBV6-5 to TRBJ2-4, with D perhaps assigned TRBD1 or TRBD2 (5 bases each). The CDR3 is 15 residues long. V was pared by 6 bases and J by 5 bases, with 17 bases between. CDR1 is MNHEY and CDR2 is SVGAGI in the germline V gene. CDR3 nucleotides: TGTGCCAGCAGGGTCCAATCGGGACCCCAAAACATTCAGTACTTC. It codes for CASRVQSGPQNIQYF.

V is TRBV25-1 and J is TRBJ2-7; weak D call: TRBD1 (6 bases). CDR3 size: 13 residues. Germline assignment: CDR1 MGHDK and CDR2 SYGVNS. With 3 bases removed from V and 7 bases from J, the gap between germline ends came to 13 bases. This chain's CDR3 is CASSDRQAGEQYF. CDR3 nucleotide sequence: TGTGCCAGCAGTGACCGACAGGCCGGGGAGCAGTACTTC.

The chain employs TRBV19 and TRBJ2-2, with 11 bases identical to TRBD1. This CDR3 region has 16 residues. Germline V gene sequence: CDR1 LNHDA, CDR2 SQIVND (reference sequence). V trimming: 7 bases; J trimming: 7 bases; junction bases outside the gene matches: 11. CDR3 loop: CASTQGDRGFGGELFF. The DNA of the CDR3 is TGTGCCAGTACCCAAGGGGACAGGGGGTTTGGCGGGGAGCTGTTTTTT.

The chain recombines TRBV3-1 (or the pseudogene TRBV3-2) with TRBJ1-2; tentatively, D is TRBD1 (6 bases). There are 16 residues in the CDR3. The germline V gene has CDR1 LGHDT and CDR2 YNNKEL (reference sequence). Trimming took 3 bases from V and 1 from J, leaving 15 bases between them. Here the CDR3 DNA reads TGTGCCAGCAGCCACCTAGCCAGGGGTCTTAACTATGGCTACACCTTC. This gives the protein CASSHLARGLNYGYTF.

The rearrangement joins TRBV9 to TRBJ1-6; D is unresolved. The CDR3 totals 14 residues. The germline V and J ends were trimmed by 0 bases and 8 bases, with 9 bases remaining between them. Germline loops: CDR1 SGDLS, CDR2 YYNGEE. CDR3 bases: TGTGCCAGCAGCGTAGCGGACGGCCATTCACCCCTCCACTTT. Its translation is CASSVADGHSPLHF.

This clone appeared a few times. The V gene is TRBV2, the J gene TRBJ2-1, with D perhaps matching TRBD2 (5 bases). Germline V CDR1 and CDR2: SNHLY, FYNNEI. Trimming took 4 bases from V and 6 from J, leaving 13 bases between them. There are 14 residues in the CDR3. In DNA, the CDR3 is TGTGCCAGCAGTGGGACCCTAGCAGTCAATGAGCAGTTCTTC. It is translated as CASSGTLAVNEQFF.